These 24 T cell receptor beta chains share one sample of origin, sequenced in a study of Graves' ophthalmopathy and Graves' hyperthyroidism. CDR3 regions of TCR beta were amplified from RNA transcripts. First-round RT-PCR with HTBI primers preceded a second-round multiplex PCR. TCRdb redid the calling of the multiplex PCR reads with MiXCR, one entry per CDR3 protein. The sample carries hundreds of thousands of distinct CDR3 sequences, about a fifth recorded once. Source material: peripheral blood. These receptors originate from a woman aged 18-29 years with stable Graves' hyperthyroidism. Some clones in this sample may be carry-over from other donors' samples.

This clonotype has ten or more counts. This chain uses TRBV20-1 with TRBJ2-7; 11 bases align to TRBD2. The CDR3 length is 15 residues. Trimming took 6 bases from V and 2 from J; bases not matched to a gene: 9. From germline, CDR1 is DFQATT and CDR2 SNEGSKA (reference sequence). The chain's CDR3 is CSARGGSGGAYEQYF. Here the CDR3 DNA reads TGCAGTGCCCGAGGGGGTAGCGGGGGGGCCTACGAGCAGTACTTC.

The J gene is TRBJ1-3, the V gene TRBV6-1; tentatively, D is TRBD1 (5 bases). V lost 4 bases and J 0 bases, leaving 19 bases between the germline ends. From germline, CDR1 is MNHNS and CDR2 SASEGT. This CDR3 is 18 amino acids long. The CDR3: CASSAPQGRWYSGNTIYF. The CDR3 nucleotides read TGTGCCAGCAGTGCCCCCCAGGGAAGGTGGTACTCTGGAAACACCATATATTTT.

This clonotype was counted at least ten times. V is TRBV6-4 and J is TRBJ2-7, with D maybe TRBD1 (6 bases). Trimming left V 10 bases short and J 1 base short, with 14 bases between. Germline CDR1 reads MRHNA; CDR2 reads SNTAGT. The CDR3 is made up of 13 amino acids. The CDR3 nucleotides are TGTGCCACCACCCTAGGGGGTTCCTACGAGCAGTACTTC. Translation: CATTLGGSYEQYF.

At least ten counts were recorded for this clonotype. The V and J genes are TRBV11-2 and TRBJ2-7, with TRBD2 matching over 7 bases. Losses at the gene ends were 5 bases for V and 6 bases for J; bases not matched to a gene: 10. This CDR3 is 14 amino acids long. Germline CDR1 SGHAT, CDR2 FQNNGV. The CDR3 DNA reads as TGTGCCAGCAGCCCCGGGCGGGGGAGCTCCGAGCAGTACTTC. Translation: CASSPGRGSSEQYF.

This clonotype was seen more than once but under ten times. This chain connects TRBV20-1 to TRBJ2-7; D is possibly TRBD1 or TRBD2 (5 bases each). The CDR3 sequence is 14 residues long. Germline V gene sequence: CDR1 DFQATT, CDR2 SNEGSKA (reference sequence). V lost 3 bases to trimming and J lost 3 bases, with 15 bases between them. DNA of the CDR3: TGCAGTGCTAGTTTGGGGGATTCAGGCTACGAGCAGTACTTC. This codes for CSASLGDSGYEQYF.

This clonotype has more than one count but fewer than ten. V gene TRBV13 combines with J gene TRBJ2-2; D ambiguous. Trimming stripped 1 base from V and 0 bases from J, with 12 bases between. The germline V gene has CDR1 PRHDT and CDR2 FYEKMQ (reference sequence). This CDR3 region has 17 residues. This chain's CDR3 is CASSLEVWPTNTGELFF. For the CDR3, the DNA is TGTGCCAGCAGCTTAGAGGTGTGGCCAACGAACACCGGGGAGCTGTTTTTT.

In its sample, this clonotype was seen many times. The chain combines TRBV20-1 with TRBJ1-1, with D maybe TRBD1 (5 bases). This CDR3 spans 13 amino acids. Trimming pared 4 bases from V and 0 bases from J, leaving 9 bases between. Germline assignment: CDR1 DFQATT and CDR2 SNEGSKA (reference sequence). The CDR3 loop reads CSAKGLMNTEAFF. The CDR3 DNA sequence: TGCAGTGCTAAGGGACTGATGAACACTGAAGCTTTCTTT.

This clonotype was detected ten times or more. The rearrangement uses TRBV11-2 and TRBJ2-5; D might be TRBD1 or TRBD2, each matching 5 bases. CDR1 and CDR2 (germline): SGHAT, FQNNGV. The CDR3 has 17 residues. The V and J ends lost 2 bases and 5 bases respectively, with 21 bases between them. In nucleotides, the CDR3 is TGTGCCAGCAGCTTAACTTTTGAGGGGCGCCCATGGGAGACCCAGTACTTC. This sequence encodes CASSLTFEGRPWETQYF.

This clonotype was detected many times. The rearrangement links TRBV7-4 to TRBJ2-7; TRBD1 matches 8 bases. The V gene's germline CDR1 is SGHVT and CDR2 SQSDAQ. The V gene end was trimmed by 1 base and the J gene end by 6 bases; junction bases not matched to a gene: 5. The CDR3 spans 14 residues. CDR3 coding DNA: TGTGCCAGCAGCTTAGGGACAGGGCCCTGCGAGCAGTACTTC. It specifies CASSLGTGPCEQYF. The full variable domain, rest sourced from reference TRBV7-4 and TRBJ2-7, is GAGVSQSPRYKVAKRGRDVALRCDSISGHVTLYWYRQTLGQGSEVLTYSQSDAQRDKSGRPSGRFSAERPERSVSTLKIQRTEQGDSAVYLCASSLGTGPCEQYFGPGTRLTVT.

In its sample, this clonotype was seen many times. The CDR3 here is CASTGTPRGYTF. The CDR3 bases are TGTGCCAGCACCGGGACTCCTAGGGGCTACACCTTC. This chain joins TRBV6-2 or TRBV6-3 and TRBJ1-2; perhaps TRBD1 as D (5 bases). V dropped 7 bases and J dropped 8 bases, with 14 bases sitting between them. The CDR3 loop spans 12 amino acids. Germline V gene sequence: CDR1 MNHEY, CDR2 SVGEGT.

As DNA, the CDR3 is TGCAGCGTTGTCCCCAGGGGCACCGGGGAGCTGTTTTTT. Its translation: CSVVPRGTGELFF. The J gene is TRBJ2-2, the V gene TRBV29-1; D is possibly TRBD1 (6 bases). V was cut by 4 bases and J by 4 bases, with 10 bases left in between. Germline CDR1 SQVTM, CDR2 ANQGSEA. The CDR3 runs 13 residues.

There are many counts of this clonotype. J is TRBJ2-5 and V is TRBV30; D is possibly TRBD2 (5 bases). Trimming stripped 8 bases from V and 4 bases from J, with 11 bases between. Germline CDR1 and CDR2: GTSNPN and SVGIG (reference sequence). This CDR3 has 11 residues. In nucleotides, the CDR3 is TGTGCCCGGGGAAAGGGAGAGACCCAGTACTTC. Translated: CARGKGETQYF.

The V and J genes are TRBV29-1 and TRBJ2-7; D gene ambiguous. The germline V gene encodes CDR1 SQVTM and CDR2 ANQGSEA. This CDR3 spans 13 amino acids. V was pared by 0 bases and J by 2 bases, with 8 bases between. For the CDR3, the DNA is TGCAGCGTTGAAGATTCGGAAACCTACGAGCAGTACTTC. Its protein product is CSVEDSETYEQYF.

This clonotype showed up many times. The V call is TRBV6-1, the J call TRBJ1-2; 8 bases fit TRBD1. With V trimmed by 3 bases and J by 3 bases, 3 bases remained unmatched. This CDR3 region has 14 residues. Per germline, CDR1 MNHNS and CDR2 SASEGT. CDR3 bases: TGTGCCAGCAGTGATGACAGGGGATACTATGGCTACACCTTC. The encoded protein is CASSDDRGYYGYTF.

This clonotype was observed a handful of times. The gene calls are TRBV6-5 and TRBJ1-2; a weak D match, TRBD1 (5 bases). This CDR3 comprises 15 residues. Germline CDR1 reads MNHEY; CDR2 reads SVGAGI. The V and J ends lost 10 bases and 5 bases respectively, with 23 bases between them. The CDR3 loop is CATQFATAGGYGYTF. The CDR3, as DNA: TGTGCCACCCAGTTCGCGACAGCCGGCGGGTATGGCTACACCTTC.

This clonotype has just a few counts. The chain combines TRBV12-3 or TRBV12-4 with TRBJ1-2; TRBD1 matches 7 bases. This CDR3 has 15 residues. Trimming removed 6 bases from V and 4 bases from J; junction bases left unmatched: 11. The CDR3 protein is CASRHNRDRGYGYTF. CDR3 nucleotide sequence: TGTGCCAGCAGACACAACCGGGACAGAGGCTATGGCTACACCTTC.

This clonotype came up many times. The chain couples TRBV10-3 to TRBJ1-1; D gene unclear. The CDR3 consists of 17 residues. Germline V gives CDR1 ENHRY, CDR2 SYGVKD. The ends were cut back, 2 bases at V and 4 bases at J, with 20 bases in the middle. CDR3 residues: CAISEPGYGRWGTEAFF. The CDR3 DNA follows: TGTGCCATCAGTGAGCCAGGCTATGGCCGGTGGGGCACTGAAGCTTTCTTT.

This clonotype was observed a handful of times. The chain uses TRBV12-3 or TRBV12-4 and TRBJ2-5; D is unclear. V was clipped by 5 bases and J by 10 bases, with 17 bases between them. The CDR3 is made up of 13 amino acids. The CDR3: CASSRPYRRSQYF. The CDR3 DNA reads TGTGCCAGCAGTCGGCCTTATAGACGAAGCCAGTACTTC.

Ten or more counts support this clonotype. The chain has TRBV4-2 and TRBJ2-2; 13 bases fit TRBD2. CDR1 and CDR2 from the germline V gene are LGHNA and YNFKEQ. The V segment lost 1 base and the J segment 8 bases; nucleotides outside the gene matches: 7. This CDR3 is 17 amino acids long. The CDR3 sequence: CASSQGPGLAGSGELFF. In nucleotides, the CDR3 is TGTGCCAGCAGCCAAGGGCCGGGACTAGCGGGATCGGGGGAGCTGTTTTTT.

There are a few counts of this clonotype. This chain joins TRBV3-1 and TRBJ2-2; 8 nucleotides line up with TRBD2. CDR1 and CDR2 from the germline V gene are LGHDT and YNNKEL (reference sequence). The J segment lost 2 bases and the V segment lost 4 bases, leaving 6 bases of the junction unmatched. The CDR3 contains 16 residues. CDR3 nucleotides: TGTGCCAGCAGCCCGCTGACTAGCGCCAACACCGGGGAGCTGTTTTTT. Translation gives CASSPLTSANTGELFF.

The V gene is TRBV6-1, the J gene TRBJ1-1; 8 bases are shared with TRBD1. V trimming: 4 bases; J trimming: 12 bases; junction bases outside the gene matches: 7. The V gene's germline CDR1 is MNHNS and CDR2 SASEGT. The CDR3 runs 12 residues. The CDR3 nucleotides read TGTGCCAGCAGTGCTGACAGGGGAAAGTCTTTCTTT. This encodes CASSADRGKSFF.

This clonotype showed up many times. The genes are TRBV5-1 and TRBJ2-6; possible D gene TRBD2, 6 bases. V lost 3 bases and J lost 4, with 14 bases in between. The germline gives CDR1 SGHRS, CDR2 YFSETQ. The CDR3 is 16 residues long. CDR3 sequence reads: CASSSGGGRGANVLTF. The CDR3 DNA follows: TGCGCCAGCAGCTCCGGTGGGGGGAGGGGGGCCAACGTCCTGACTTTC. Variable domain in full (rest from reference TRBV5-1 and TRBJ2-6): KAGVTQTPRYLIKTRGQQVTLSCSPISGHRSVSWYQQTPGQGLQFLFEYFSETQRNKGNFPGRFSGRQFSNSRSEMNVSTLELGDSALYLCASSSGGGRGANVLTFGAGSRLTVL.

This clonotype occurred a few times. It may be a read error: a sequence one base away is much more abundant. The chain uses TRBV11-2 and TRBJ1-2; D possibly corresponds to TRBD1 (5 bases). CDR1 SGHAT and CDR2 FQNNGV come from the germline V gene. The CDR3 loop spans 16 amino acids. The chain's CDR3 is CASSLVRPGWDVGYSF. The CDR3 bases are TGTGCCAGCAGCTTAGTTCGGCCAGGGTGGGATGTTGGCTACTCCTTC.

There are many counts of this clonotype. This chain links TRBV15 with TRBJ2-7; D possibly corresponds to TRBD2 (6 bases). The CDR3 spans 15 residues. The V gene lost 0 bases and the J gene lost 5 bases, with 14 bases spanning the gap. The germline CDR1 and CDR2 sequences are LNHNV and YYDKDF (reference sequence). The CDR3 DNA sequence: TGTGCCACCAGCAGAGATAGGTGGGGGGTGGACGAGCAGTACTTC. Translated, it gives CATSRDRWGVDEQYF.